Presented here are 22 T cell receptor beta chains from one specimen sequenced in a study of blood T cell repertoires in COVID-19. Using immunoSEQ multiplex PCR, the repertoire was profiled, and TCRdb retains in-frame clones only, with some absent. The top ten hold approximately 10% of the sample, which has about 230,000 clones, under 90% seen once. The sequenced sample was peripheral blood. All receptors come from a man aged 50-60 years with COVID-19, enrolled during active disease.

The J gene is TRBJ2-3, the V gene TRBV7-6, with TRBD2 matching 11 bases. Germline CDR1 and CDR2: SGHVS and FNYEAQ. The CDR3 contains 15 residues. The V and J ends lost 5 bases and 7 bases, in that order; junction bases with no gene match: 8. Here the CDR3 reads CASSLAPSGGNTQYF. CDR3 bases: TGTGCCAGCAGCCTGGCGCCTAGCGGGGGGAATACGCAGTATTTT.

This clone was detected only once. V usage is TRBV24-1 and J usage is TRBJ1-1; no clear D gene. Per the germline V gene, CDR1 is KGHDR and CDR2 is SFDVKD. CDR3 length: 13 amino acids. V shed 6 bases and J shed 5 bases, with 12 bases lying between them. The DNA for the CDR3 is TGTGCCACCAGTAAGACCTCGGGGACTGAAGCTTTCTTT. This codes for CATSKTSGTEAFF.

The V gene is TRBV2, the J gene TRBJ1-5, with 8 bases lining up with TRBD1. V lost 8 bases, J lost 0 bases, and 6 bases stayed unmatched. The CDR3 length is 15 residues. The germline CDR1 and CDR2 sequences are SNHLY and FYNNEI. CDR3: CASAGGFGSNQPQHF. The DNA of the CDR3 is TGTGCCAGCGCAGGGGGCTTTGGTAGCAATCAGCCCCAGCATTTT.

The J gene is TRBJ2-2, the V gene TRBV7-9, with D possibly matching TRBD1 (6 bases). Trimming took 0 bases from V and 5 from J, leaving 10 bases between them. CDR1 SEHNR and CDR2 FQNEAQ come from the germline V gene (reference sequence). The CDR3 sequence is 15 residues long. The CDR3 is CASSLASRGTGELFF. DNA for the CDR3: TGTGCCAGCAGCTTAGCGTCCAGGGGTACCGGGGAGCTGTTTTTT.

Here the CDR3 reads CASCFRGDSNQPQHF. CDR3 nucleotide sequence: TGTGCCAGCTGTTTCAGGGGAGACAGCAATCAGCCCCAGCATTTT. J is TRBJ1-5 and V is TRBV6-2 or TRBV6-3; TRBD1 might be the D (6 bases). Germline V CDR1 and CDR2: MNHEY, SVGEGT. The CDR3 runs 15 residues. V gave up 8 bases and J gave up 1 base, with 15 bases separating them.

The chain is built from TRBV24-1 and TRBJ2-5; tentatively, D is TRBD2 (6 bases). CDR1 is KGHDR and CDR2 is SFDVKD in the germline V gene. The CDR3 is 16 amino acids. V gave up 3 bases and J gave up 0 bases, with 13 bases separating them. The CDR3 bases are TGTGCCACCAGTGATGGGCGGGCGGGAAACCAAGAGACCCAGTACTTC. Its translation is CATSDGRAGNQETQYF.

The chain links TRBV6-2 or TRBV6-3 to TRBJ1-6, with D perhaps TRBD1 (5 bases). Germline V gene lookup returns CDR1 MNHEY and CDR2 SVGEGT. Between the trimmed V and J ends, which lost 4 bases and 0 bases, there was a span of 13 bases. This CDR3 has 17 amino acids. The CDR3 reads CASSSREGSSYNSPLHF. The CDR3 DNA reads TGTGCCAGCAGTTCTAGGGAGGGGAGCTCCTATAATTCACCCCTCCACTTT.

The gene calls are TRBV19 and TRBJ1-3; D unclear. CDR3 length: 14 amino acids. Germline CDR1 and CDR2: LNHDA and SQIVND (reference sequence). V lost 5 bases, J lost 0 bases, and 8 bases lay in between. This CDR3 is CASSAQNSGNTIYF. CDR3 nucleotide sequence: TGTGCCAGTAGTGCACAGAACTCTGGAAACACCATATATTTT.

This chain uses TRBV2 with TRBJ2-7; D possibly corresponds to TRBD2 (5 bases). There are 12 residues in the CDR3. The V gene's germline CDR1 is SNHLY and CDR2 FYNNEI. Trimming removed 7 bases from V and 2 bases from J, with 9 bases in between. DNA for the CDR3: TGTGCCAGCACTAGCCAGACCTACGAGCAGTACTTC. Its protein product is CASTSQTYEQYF.

This clone showed up just once. Other nucleotide sequences from this sample produce the same CDR3. V gene TRBV3-1 (or the pseudogene TRBV3-2) combines with J gene TRBJ2-1, with TRBD1 as a possible D gene (5 bases). Per the germline V gene, CDR1 is LGHDT and CDR2 is YNNKEL (reference sequence). The CDR3 runs 11 residues. Between the trimmed V and J ends, which lost 4 bases and 10 bases, there was a span of 8 bases. DNA of the CDR3: TGTGCCAGCAGCCCAGGGTACGAGCAGTTCTTC. Amino acids: CASSPGYEQFF.

The table lists this clone with a count of one. The J gene is TRBJ1-4, the V gene TRBV27; TRBD1 matches at 10 bases. Looked up from germline, CDR1 is MNHEY and CDR2 is SMNVEV (reference sequence). The CDR3 totals 16 residues. V was pared by 5 bases and J by 2 bases, with 5 bases of the junction left unmatched. The CDR3 sequence: CASSRRGQGTNEKLFF. DNA for the CDR3: TGTGCCAGCAGTAGGAGGGGACAGGGGACTAATGAAAAACTGTTTTTT.

This clone was seen once. The chain uses TRBV30 and TRBJ1-3, with D uncertain. Trimming stripped 2 bases from V and 0 bases from J, with 14 bases between. Germline V lookup: CDR1 GTSNPN, CDR2 SVGIG (reference sequence). The CDR3 consists of 16 residues. This CDR3 reads CAWSTLRDYSGNTIYF. As DNA, the CDR3 is TGTGCCTGGAGTACCCTCCGGGATTACTCTGGAAACACCATATATTTT.

In its sample, this clone was seen once. The genes are TRBV5-1 and TRBJ2-7; TRBD1 matches at 7 bases. The germline V gene has CDR1 SGHRS and CDR2 YFSETQ. The V gene end was trimmed by 7 bases and the J gene end by 6 bases; junction bases not matched to a gene: 16. The CDR3 has 15 amino acids. The CDR3 DNA reads TGCGCCAGCTCTCCTACCGGGACAGCGAACCGCGAGCAGTACTTC. Translated: CASSPTGTANREQYF.

The chain recombines TRBV5-1 with TRBJ2-3; 10 bases line up with TRBD1. The germline V gene encodes CDR1 SGHRS and CDR2 YFSETQ. V was clipped by 4 bases and J by 4 bases; unmatched bases: 15. The CDR3 consists of 18 residues. The CDR3 sequence is CASSQSLIGQGDADTQYF. DNA of the CDR3: TGCGCCAGCAGCCAATCCTTAATCGGACAGGGGGACGCAGATACGCAGTATTTT.

This sequence joins TRBV27 and TRBJ2-7; 8 bases are shared with TRBD2. The CDR3 extends over 15 amino acids. V trimming: 3 bases; J trimming: 0 bases; junction bases outside the gene matches: 4. CDR1 and CDR2 from the germline V gene are MNHEY and SMNVEV (reference sequence). The CDR3 bases are TGTGCCAGCAGTTTTCTAGCGGGTGTCTCCTACGAGCAGTACTTC. Translation gives CASSFLAGVSYEQYF.

The V and J genes are TRBV29-1 and TRBJ2-3, with 7 bases fitting TRBD2. Unmatched junction bases numbered 12, after V lost 0 bases and J lost 6 bases. CDR3 size: 16 residues. CDR1 and CDR2 (germline): SQVTM, ANQGSEA. CDR3 DNA: TGCAGCGTTGAAGATCGGGCCGCGGGAGTACCCGATACGCAGTATTTT. Amino acids: CSVEDRAAGVPDTQYF.

CDR3 DNA: TGTGCCAGCAGTGAACCGTTTAGATCAGGGCCGGCCATATATTTT. Its translation: CASSEPFRSGPAIYF. The chain carries TRBV6-1 and TRBJ1-3; D possibly corresponds to TRBD1 (5 bases). CDR3 size: 15 residues. V was trimmed by 2 bases and J by 11 bases, leaving 19 bases between them. The V gene's germline CDR1 is MNHNS and CDR2 SASEGT.

This clone was observed a handful of times. The rearrangement links TRBV27 to TRBJ1-4; 10 bases fit TRBD1. The CDR3 loop spans 15 amino acids. The V and J ends lost 8 bases and 7 bases, in that order; junction bases with no gene match: 10. Germline CDR1 and CDR2: MNHEY and SMNVEV (reference sequence). The CDR3 sequence is CASGQGDRPFEKLFF. The CDR3, as DNA: TGTGCCAGCGGACAGGGGGATCGACCTTTTGAAAAACTGTTTTTT.

The CDR3 region is CASSVGLAGGRDTQYF. Written as DNA, the CDR3 is TGTGCCAGCAGCGTGGGACTAGCGGGGGGGAGGGATACGCAGTATTTT. The rearrangement uses TRBV9 and TRBJ2-3, with 16 bases aligning to TRBD2. The germline V gene encodes CDR1 SGDLS and CDR2 YYNGEE. The CDR3 sequence is 16 residues long. V shed 2 bases and J 6 bases; nucleotides not matched to a gene: 3.

CDR3 amino acids: CASSQAAVNTGELFF. DNA for the CDR3: TGTGCCAGCAGCCAAGCGGCGGTGAACACCGGGGAGCTGTTTTTT. J is TRBJ2-2 and V is TRBV3-1 (or the pseudogene TRBV3-2); D is undetermined. The V gene's germline CDR1 is LGHDT and CDR2 YNNKEL (reference sequence). Between the trimmed V and J ends, which lost 1 base and 1 base, there was a span of 7 bases. This CDR3 has 15 amino acids.

This clone was observed a single time. The CDR3 sequence: CASSIGVGSETQYF. In nucleotides, the CDR3 is TGTGCCAGTAGTATCGGGGTGGGCTCAGAGACCCAGTACTTC. This chain links TRBV19 with TRBJ2-5; tentative D call: TRBD2 (5 bases). The V end was cut by 3 bases, the J end by 4 bases, with 12 bases between. This CDR3 is built from 14 residues. In germline, CDR1 is LNHDA, CDR2 SQIVND (reference sequence). Combining the CDR3 with reference TRBV19 and TRBJ2-5 gives the whole variable domain DGGITQSPKYLFRKEGQNVTLSCEQNLNHDAMYWYRQDPGQGLRLIYYSQIVNDFQKGDIAEGYSVSREKKESFPLTVTSAQKNPTAFYLCASSIGVGSETQYFGPGTRLLVL.

V is TRBV11-2 and J is TRBJ2-4; tentative D call: TRBD2 (6 bases). Trimming removed 5 bases from V and 0 bases from J, with 14 bases in between. CDR3 length: 16 residues. Germline assignment: CDR1 SGHAT and CDR2 FQNNGV. The CDR3 region is CASSPWEEIAKNIQYF. CDR3 DNA sequence: TGTGCCAGCAGCCCATGGGAGGAGATAGCCAAAAACATTCAGTACTTC.